This TCR beta chain was sequenced during a study of cytomegalovirus exposure and HLA in healthy donors. A note on this clone: Its antigen is as yet unknown.

CDR3 length equals 14 residues. Trimming took 6 bases from V and 8 from J, leaving 22 bases between them. Germline V gene data show CDR1 as SQVTM and CDR2 as ANQGSEA. Whole-study findings and limits: Altogether, about 160 TCR beta chains were recorded as cytomegalovirus-associated.

Some clones are missing from TCRdb's copy, which holds only in-frame ones; the method was immunoSEQ multiplex PCR. The data hold 130,000 to 150,000 clones, with nearly 90% observed a single time. The clonotype comes from a woman between 18 and 29 years old in good health and CMV-seropositive. Material for sequencing was PBMCs. The V and J genes are TRBV29-1 and TRBJ1-2; D perhaps matches TRBD1 (5 bases). DNA of the CDR3: TGCAGCGTGTACGACAGATCCCTCTTCCCCGGCTACACCTTC. Protein product: CSVYDRSLFPGYTF.